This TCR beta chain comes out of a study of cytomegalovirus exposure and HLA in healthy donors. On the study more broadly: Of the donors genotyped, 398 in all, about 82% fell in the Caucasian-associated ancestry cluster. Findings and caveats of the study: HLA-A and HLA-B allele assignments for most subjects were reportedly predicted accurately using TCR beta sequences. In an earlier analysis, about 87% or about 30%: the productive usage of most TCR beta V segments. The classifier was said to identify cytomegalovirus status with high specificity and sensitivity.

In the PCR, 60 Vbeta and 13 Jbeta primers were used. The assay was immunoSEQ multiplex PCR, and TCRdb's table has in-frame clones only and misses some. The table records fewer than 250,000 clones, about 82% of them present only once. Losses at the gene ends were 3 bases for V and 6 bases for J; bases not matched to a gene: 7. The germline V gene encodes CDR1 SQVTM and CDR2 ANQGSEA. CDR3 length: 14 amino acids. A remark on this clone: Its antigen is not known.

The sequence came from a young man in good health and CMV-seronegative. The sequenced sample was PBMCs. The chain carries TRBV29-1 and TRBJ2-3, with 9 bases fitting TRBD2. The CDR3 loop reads CSVDGLAGVDTQYF. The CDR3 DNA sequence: TGCAGCGTTGATGGGTTAGCGGGGGTGGATACGCAGTATTTT.